The 2 T cell receptor beta chains below all came from one sample that was sequenced in a study of T cell repertoires in cytomegalovirus infection. TCRdb recomputed calls from the reads with MiXCR, one row per CDR3 protein. The table shows roughly 500,000 distinct CDR3 sequences, with about 17% occurring only once. What was sequenced was CD8+ T cells from PBMCs. The receptor set was obtained from a human donor in good health (CMV status not recorded). Some clones in this sample may be carry-over from other donors' samples.

This clonotype was counted ten times or more. This chain uses TRBV11-2 with TRBJ1-1; D perhaps matches TRBD1 (6 bases). The CDR3 totals 12 residues. The V gene's germline CDR1 is SGHAT and CDR2 FQNNGV. The V end was cut by 7 bases, the J end by 6 bases, with 12 bases between. The CDR3 sequence is CASTPGEPEAFF. The DNA for the CDR3 is TGTGCCAGCACCCCAGGGGAACCTGAAGCTTTCTTT.

The chain links TRBV4-1 to TRBJ2-3; weak D call: TRBD2 (6 bases). The CDR3 has 14 amino acids. Germline CDR1 is MGHRA and CDR2 is YSYEKL. Between the trimmed V and J ends, which lost 0 bases and 12 bases, there was a span of 16 bases. The DNA for the CDR3 is TGCGCCAGCAGCCAAGATATGGGGGAGGCCACCCAGTATTTT. It translates to CASSQDMGEATQYF.